This T cell receptor beta chain was captured by sequencing in a study of blood T cell repertoires in COVID-19. Study-wide background: Some COVID-19 samples were acute and others convalescent; all came from the United States, Italy and Spain.

Trimming took 7 bases from V and 5 from J, leaving 21 bases between them. Germline V gene sequence: CDR1 LNHDA, CDR2 SQIVND (reference sequence). The CDR3 runs 16 residues. Original handling: Amplified reference gene primers provided the basis for estimating nucleated cell counts. Profiled with immunoSEQ multiplex PCR; TCRdb holds only in-frame clones, not every one. V, J and clone size derive from that table, while D and trimming were established from the DNA sequence. The table lists over 75,000 clones, nearly 90% of them singletons. This sequence joins TRBV19 and TRBJ1-5, with D tentatively TRBD1 (5 bases). The sequence derives from a woman at least 80 years old with acute or convalescent COVID-19. The specimen sequenced was peripheral blood. The CDR3 region is CASTMRGRVGDQPQHF. Here the CDR3 DNA reads TGTGCCAGTACCATGCGGGGCAGGGTCGGGGATCAGCCCCAGCATTTT. The whole variable domain, filled in from reference TRBV19 and TRBJ1-5, reads DGGITQSPKYLFRKEGQNVTLSCEQNLNHDAMYWYRQDPGQGLRLIYYSQIVNDFQKGDIAEGYSVSREKKESFPLTVTSAQKNPTAFYLCASTMRGRVGDQPQHFGDGTRLSIL.